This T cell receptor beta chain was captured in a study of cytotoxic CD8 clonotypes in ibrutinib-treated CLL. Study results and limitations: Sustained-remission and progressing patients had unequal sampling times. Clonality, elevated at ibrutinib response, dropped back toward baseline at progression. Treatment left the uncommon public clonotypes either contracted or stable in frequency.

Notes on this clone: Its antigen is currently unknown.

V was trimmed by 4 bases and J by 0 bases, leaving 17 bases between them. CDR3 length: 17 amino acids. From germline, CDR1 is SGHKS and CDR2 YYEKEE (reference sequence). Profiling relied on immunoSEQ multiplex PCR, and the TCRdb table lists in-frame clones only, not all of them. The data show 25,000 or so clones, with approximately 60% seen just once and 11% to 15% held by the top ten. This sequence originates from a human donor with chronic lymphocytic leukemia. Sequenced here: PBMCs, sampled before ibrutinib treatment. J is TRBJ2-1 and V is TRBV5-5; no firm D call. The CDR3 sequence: CASSPSTGESSYNEQFF. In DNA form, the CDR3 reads TGTGCCAGCAGCCCCTCGACTGGAGAGAGCTCCTACAATGAGCAGTTCTTC.